A single sample gave rise to the 16 T cell receptor beta chains below, sequenced in a study of T cells in narcolepsy. Produced via immunoSEQ multiplex PCR; TCRdb's table is partial and in-frame only. The table shows tens of thousands of clones, with more than 75% occurring only once. The material sequenced was memory (CD45RA-) CD4+ T cells from blood. The receptors were sampled from a human donor in good health.

The rearrangement joins TRBV2 to TRBJ2-7, with D maybe TRBD1 (6 bases). V lost 1 base, J lost 0 bases, and 10 bases lay in between. The CDR3 is 15 amino acids. The germline gives CDR1 SNHLY, CDR2 FYNNEI. The CDR3 nucleotides read TGTGCCAGCAGTGAAGAGAGGGGGAGCTCCTACGAGCAGTACTTC. It yields the protein CASSEERGSSYEQYF.

This clone was observed a single time. This CDR3 is CASTLVTGTGVGEQYF. The CDR3 region has the DNA TGCGCCAGCACTTTAGTCACCGGGACAGGGGTTGGCGAGCAGTACTTC. The chain has TRBV5-1 and TRBJ2-7; 10 nucleotides align to TRBD1. The CDR3 runs to 16 residues. The V segment lost 6 bases and the J segment 6 bases; nucleotides outside the gene matches: 15. CDR1 is SGHRS, CDR2 YFSETQ, per germline.

The V and J genes are TRBV6-5 and TRBJ1-4; D gene unclear. Germline assignment: CDR1 MNHEY and CDR2 SVGAGI. CDR3 length: 12 residues. The V gene lost 2 bases and the J gene lost 8 bases, with 6 bases spanning the gap. The CDR3 region has the DNA TGTGCCAGCAGTTACGGGAGCGAAAAACTGTTTTTT. This sequence encodes CASSYGSEKLFF.

CDR3 sequence: CASSIFQGASTNEKLFF. CDR3 bases: TGTGCCAGTAGTATATTCCAGGGGGCCTCGACTAATGAAAAACTGTTTTTT. The V call is TRBV19, the J call TRBJ1-4, with TRBD1 identical over 8 bases. With 2 bases clipped from V and 2 bases from J, the junction kept 7 bases outside the gene matches. CDR1 and CDR2 (germline): LNHDA, SQIVND (reference sequence). The CDR3 consists of 17 residues.

The rearrangement uses TRBV7-9 and TRBJ2-1; 10 bases agree with TRBD2. CDR1 SEHNR and CDR2 FQNEAQ come from the germline V gene (reference sequence). CDR3 length equals 16 residues. V was clipped by 6 bases and J by 7 bases; unmatched bases: 12. The CDR3 region is CASSFATSGARNEQFF. The CDR3 region has the DNA TGTGCCAGCAGTTTTGCAACTAGCGGGGCGAGGAATGAGCAGTTCTTC.

The CDR3 here is CASSLAGGPAEQYF. CDR3 in DNA: TGCGCCAGCAGCTTGGCGGGAGGGCCCGCCGAGCAGTACTTC. The rearrangement links TRBV5-1 to TRBJ2-7; TRBD2 matches 8 bases. With V trimmed by 0 bases and J by 6 bases, 5 bases remained unmatched. This CDR3 comprises 14 residues. CDR1 SGHRS and CDR2 YFSETQ come from the germline V gene.

The V call is TRBV18, the J call TRBJ2-5; weak D call: TRBD2 (6 bases). CDR3 size: 15 residues. The V end was cut by 0 bases, the J end by 4 bases, with 12 bases between. The germline gives CDR1 KGHSH, CDR2 LQKENI. The CDR3 loop reads CASSPPLGGLETQYF. DNA of the CDR3: TGTGCCAGCTCACCACCGTTGGGGGGACTAGAGACCCAGTACTTC.

The chain uses TRBV19 and TRBJ1-4; D not certain. The CDR3 is 15 residues long. Germline CDR1 and CDR2: LNHDA and SQIVND (reference sequence). Deletions cut 3 bases from V and 0 bases from J, with 8 bases between. CDR3 sequence: CASSIQISTNEKLFF. Here the CDR3 DNA reads TGTGCCAGTAGTATTCAGATTTCAACTAATGAAAAACTGTTTTTT.

This clone was counted a single time. The chain joins TRBV30 to TRBJ1-2; the D gene is possibly TRBD1 (5 bases). V lost 2 bases and J 2 bases, leaving 12 bases between the germline ends. The germline CDR1 and CDR2 sequences are GTSNPN and SVGIG (reference sequence). The CDR3 runs to 14 residues. The CDR3 sequence: CAWSRERGNYGYTF. In nucleotides, the CDR3 is TGTGCCTGGAGTAGGGAGAGGGGCAACTATGGCTACACCTTC.

Concerning this clone: Other DNA sequences in this sample translate to the same CDR3. CDR3 bases: TGTGCCAGCAGTCCGGGACTAGCGGAAGAGACCCAGTACTTC. It is translated as CASSPGLAEETQYF. The V and J genes are TRBV27 and TRBJ2-5; TRBD2 agrees at 11 bases. V dropped 5 bases and J dropped 3; count of bases not matched to a gene: 2. Germline loops: CDR1 MNHEY, CDR2 SMNVEV (reference sequence). This CDR3 is built from 14 residues.

V usage is TRBV5-5 and J usage is TRBJ1-1; D gene unclear. Germline CDR1 and CDR2: SGHKS and YYEKEE (reference sequence). Trimming pared 6 bases from V and 0 bases from J, leaving 12 bases between. This CDR3 is 14 amino acids long. The chain's CDR3 is CASIPAVMNTEAFF. The CDR3 nucleotides are TGTGCCAGCATCCCGGCAGTCATGAACACTGAAGCTTTCTTT.

The V gene is TRBV5-8, the J gene TRBJ2-5, with 11 nucleotides matching TRBD1. From germline, CDR1 is SGHTS and CDR2 YDEGEE. The CDR3 spans 15 residues. V was pared by 4 bases and J by 5 bases, with 7 bases of the junction left unmatched. CDR3 nucleotide sequence: TGTGCCAGCAGCGGCGGACAGGGGGCGAGGGAGACCCAGTACTTC. Translated: CASSGGQGARETQYF.

The V and J genes are TRBV10-2 and TRBJ2-1, with 8 bases matching TRBD2. Trimming removed 11 bases from V and 7 bases from J; junction bases left unmatched: 4. The CDR3 is 11 amino acids. CDR1 and CDR2 from the germline V gene are WSHSY and SAAADI. The CDR3 bases are TGCGCCGCACGGGGGGGGAATGAGCAGTTCTTC. It encodes CAARGGNEQFF.

The rearrangement links TRBV4-3 to TRBJ2-7; no clear D. V was shortened by 0 bases and J by 3 bases, with 12 bases between the two germline ends. CDR1 is LGHNA and CDR2 is YSLEER in the germline V gene. The CDR3 spans 15 residues. The CDR3 nucleotides are TGCGCCAGCAGCCAAGATTTGGCAGGCTACTACGAGCAGTACTTC. This sequence encodes CASSQDLAGYYEQYF.

This clone has more than one count but fewer than ten. The chain joins TRBV5-6 to TRBJ2-7; the match to TRBD2 covers 12 bases. The germline V gene encodes CDR1 SGHDT and CDR2 YYEEEE. Trimming cost V 4 bases and J 4 bases; bases outside gene matches: 9. The CDR3 runs to 16 residues. The CDR3 loop is CASSLPSGRAGYEQYF. CDR3 nucleotides: TGTGCCAGCAGCCTACCTAGCGGGAGGGCCGGGTACGAGCAGTACTTC.

This rearrangement joins TRBV30 to TRBJ1-4; a weak D match, TRBD1 (5 bases). Between the trimmed V and J ends, which lost 4 bases and 4 bases, there was a span of 16 bases. This CDR3 has 15 residues. Germline CDR1 is GTSNPN and CDR2 is SVGIG (reference sequence). Here the CDR3 reads CAWTLGRGVNEKLFF. CDR3 nucleotide sequence: TGTGCCTGGACACTAGGACGGGGGGTTAATGAAAAACTGTTTTTT.